The 2 T cell receptor beta chains below were found in one sample sequenced in a study of CD8 T cells in ankylosing spondylitis. Study results and limitations: For ankylosing spondylitis blood, a TCR beta motif of under ten highly homologous variants appeared characteristic.

These TCRs are of unknown antigen specificity. TCRdb re-derived calls from the 5' RACE reads in MiXCR, one entry per CDR3 protein. Of 400,000 or so distinct CDR3 sequences in the sample, more than 25% were seen once. Sequences were obtained from blood, either unsorted or a sorted T cell fraction (not recorded which). These receptors all stem from a male donor with ankylosing spondylitis.

The chain couples TRBV20-1 to TRBJ1-5; weak D call: TRBD1 (5 bases). The CDR3 spans 12 residues. Germline V lookup: CDR1 DFQATT, CDR2 SNEGSKA (reference sequence). Trimming pared 4 bases from V and 5 bases from J, leaving 9 bases between. CDR3 coding DNA: TGCAGTGCTATAAGGGGCGATCAGCCCCAGCATTTT. Its translation: CSAIRGDQPQHF.

This clonotype was seen once. The chain couples TRBV19 to TRBJ1-3; D uncertain. Germline V CDR1 and CDR2: LNHDA, SQIVND (reference sequence). V was clipped by 6 bases and J by 3 bases, with 12 bases between them. CDR3 size: 14 residues. CDR3 nucleotide sequence: TGTGCCAGTAGGAAGGAGGCGATTGGAAACACCATATATTTT. It is translated as CASRKEAIGNTIYF.